This entry concerns a single T cell receptor (beta chain). The antigen remains unidentified. CDR3 length: 14 residues. CDR1 is KGHSH and CDR2 is LQKENI in the germline V gene. Losses at the gene ends were 5 bases for V and 0 bases for J; bases not matched to a gene: 1. The data stem from a study of shared clonotypes between healthy human individuals. Whole-study results and caveats: Non-shared clonotypes had lower generation probabilities than clonotypes shared by all four sorted-subset donors.

Sequencing was at deep level. Sequenced by immunoSEQ multiplex PCR; TCRdb stores in-frame clones only, minus some. Among about 1.4 million clones listed, roughly 96% were seen once. V is TRBV18 and J is TRBJ2-7, with TRBD1 identical over 10 bases. The sequenced material came from naive CD4+ T cells sorted from blood. This sample's subset: CD45RA+ positively selected. The sequence was obtained from a man aged 30-40 years in good health. In DNA, the CDR3 is TGTGCCAGCTCAGGGACAGGGGTCTCCTACGAGCAGTACTTC. Its protein product is CASSGTGVSYEQYF.